The rows below give T cell receptor beta chains drawn from one sample of a study of blood T cell repertoires in COVID-19. Only in-frame clones appear in the TCRdb table, and some are missing; sequencing was by immunoSEQ multiplex PCR. The profile shows 120,000 to 150,000 clones, around 81% of them singletons. Material for sequencing was peripheral blood. The receptors shown here come from a man in his 60s with active or convalescent COVID-19. CDR3s include the opening cysteine and the closing phenylalanine or tryptophan. The D gene is left open where the match is weak. A row's size may be missing; if present it is once, few, many or a size class.

v_gene	j_gene	abundance	d_gene	CDR3aa	CDR3nt
TRBV12-3/TRBV12-4	TRBJ2-7	few	-	CASSLRRAGEQYF	TGTGCCAGCAGCCTAAGGAGAGCTGGCGAGCAGTACTTC
TRBV29-1	TRBJ2-7	once	TRBD1	CSVLGQPSSYEQYF	TGCAGCGTTCTGGGACAGCCCTCCTCCTACGAGCAGTACTTC
TRBV7-9	TRBJ2-2	few	TRBD2	CASSHFQGLAGVNTGELFF	TGTGCCAGCAGCCATTTTCAGGGACTAGCGGGAGTGAACACCGGGGAGCTGTTTTTT
TRBV6-6	TRBJ1-5	-	-	CASSPTGRDQPQHF	TGTGCCAGCAGTCCAACAGGGCGGGATCAGCCCCAGCATTTT
TRBV28	TRBJ2-5	-	-	CASSAFQGWRETQYF	TGTGCCAGCAGTGCATTCCAGGGGTGGAGGGAGACCCAGTACTTC
TRBV6-5	TRBJ1-2	-	TRBD1	CASTNRGVEIGYTF	TGTGCCAGCACCAACAGGGGAGTCGAGATTGGCTACACCTTC
TRBV6-5	TRBJ2-7	-	-	CASSYVLAGEQYF	TGTGCCAGCAGTTACGTACTAGCCGGCGAGCAGTACTTC
TRBV7-8	TRBJ2-7	-	-	CASSLGGDPSF	TGTGCCAGCAGCCTTGGCGGGGACCCATCCTTC
TRBV30	TRBJ1-5	-	-	CAWSKNSYQPQHF	TGTGCCTGGAGTAAAAACAGTTATCAGCCCCAGCATTTT
TRBV6-5	TRBJ1-6	-	TRBD1	CASSRTGNSPLHF	TGTGCCAGCAGCCGGACAGGGAATTCACCCCTCCACTTT
TRBV15	TRBJ2-1	-	-	CATSRDLAGSYNEQFF	TGTGCCACCAGCAGAGATCTGGCAGGGTCCTACAATGAGCAGTTCTTC
TRBV7-9	TRBJ1-5	-	TRBD1	CASSPGTGGGNQPQHF	TGTGCCAGCAGCCCCGGGACAGGGGGCGGCAATCAGCCCCAGCATTTT
TRBV7-2	TRBJ2-7	-	TRBD2	CASSPASGIFEQYF	TGTGCCAGCAGCCCCGCTAGCGGGATTTTCGAGCAGTACTTC
TRBV18	TRBJ1-2	-	-	CASSPGVMGGKYGYTF	TGTGCCAGCTCACCAGGCGTTATGGGGGGGAAATATGGCTACACCTTC
TRBV5-1	TRBJ1-3	-	-	CASSLGGRSNTIYF	TGCGCCAGCAGCTTGGGCGGCCGGTCAAACACCATATATTTT
TRBV6-5	TRBJ1-3	-	-	CASNQGFSGNTIYF	TGTGCCAGTAATCAGGGGTTCTCTGGAAACACCATATATTTT
TRBV4-2	TRBJ2-3	-	-	CASSHNGGLAGLGIQSDTQYF	TGTGCCAGCAGCCACAATGGAGGGCTAGCAGGATTGGGTATCCAGTCAGATACGCAGTATTTT
TRBV7-6	TRBJ2-3	-	-	CASSFGGSTDTQYF	TGTGCCAGCAGCTTCGGAGGTAGCACAGATACGCAGTATTTT
TRBV5-1	TRBJ1-1	-	-	CASSLGQGNVAFF	TGCGCCAGCAGCTTGGGGCAGGGAAATGTAGCTTTCTTT
TRBV10-1	TRBJ2-6	few	-	CASSGTRPLPGANVLTF	TGCGCCAGCAGTGGTACGAGGCCTCTCCCTGGGGCCAACGTCCTGACTTTC
TRBV19	TRBJ1-5	-	-	CASTTGGLPDQPQHF	TGTGCCAGTACAACTGGAGGGTTACCTGATCAGCCCCAGCATTTT
TRBV27	TRBJ1-2	-	TRBD1	CASSLSLQGLGGYTF	TGTGCCAGCAGTTTATCCCTACAGGGGCTAGGGGGCTACACCTTC
TRBV7-8	TRBJ2-7	-	-	CASSPGNEQYF	TGTGCCAGCAGCCCAGGGAACGAGCAGTACTTC
TRBV12-3/TRBV12-4	TRBJ2-1	-	-	CASNSGVRNEQFF	TGTGCCAGCAATTCAGGGGTCCGCAATGAGCAGTTCTTC
TRBV4-3	TRBJ1-4	few	-	CASSQTDGKLFF	TGCGCCAGCAGCCAAACAGACGGAAAACTGTTTTTT
TRBV12-5	TRBJ1-5	-	TRBD1	CASGFGTGNQPQHF	TGTGCTAGTGGTTTTGGGACAGGCAATCAGCCCCAGCATTTT
TRBV5-1	TRBJ2-7	-	TRBD2	CASSLNGLAGTGEQYF	TGCGCCAGCAGCCTAAACGGACTAGCGGGAACTGGGGAGCAGTACTTC
TRBV18	TRBJ1-4	-	-	CASSRGANEKLFF	TGTGCCAGCTCTCGGGGAGCTAATGAAAAACTGTTTTTT
TRBV7-2	TRBJ2-7	-	TRBD1	CASSLGSGTGYEQYF	TGTGCCAGCAGCTTAGGTTCAGGGACAGGGTACGAGCAGTACTTC
TRBV25-1	TRBJ1-1	-	-	CASSERGDPGGNTEAFF	TGTGCCAGCAGTGAACGGGGGGACCCGGGGGGCAACACTGAAGCTTTCTTT
TRBV9	TRBJ1-2	few	TRBD1	CASSPRTGAHYGYTF	TGTGCCAGCAGCCCCCGGACAGGAGCCCACTATGGCTACACCTTC
TRBV20-1	TRBJ2-5	few	-	CSASREFETQYF	TGCAGTGCTAGTCGGGAATTCGAGACCCAGTACTTC
TRBV11-2	TRBJ2-7	-	-	CASSFPTYEQYF	TGTGCCAGCAGCTTCCCTACCTACGAGCAGTACTTC
TRBV11-3	TRBJ2-1	-	TRBD1	CASSLRAGQGNEQFF	TGTGCCAGCAGCTTACGGGCGGGACAGGGAAATGAGCAGTTCTTC
TRBV7-2	TRBJ2-2	once	TRBD2	CASSPYGTSGFANTGELFF	TGTGCCAGCAGCCCCTATGGGACTAGCGGGTTCGCGAACACCGGGGAGCTGTTTTTT